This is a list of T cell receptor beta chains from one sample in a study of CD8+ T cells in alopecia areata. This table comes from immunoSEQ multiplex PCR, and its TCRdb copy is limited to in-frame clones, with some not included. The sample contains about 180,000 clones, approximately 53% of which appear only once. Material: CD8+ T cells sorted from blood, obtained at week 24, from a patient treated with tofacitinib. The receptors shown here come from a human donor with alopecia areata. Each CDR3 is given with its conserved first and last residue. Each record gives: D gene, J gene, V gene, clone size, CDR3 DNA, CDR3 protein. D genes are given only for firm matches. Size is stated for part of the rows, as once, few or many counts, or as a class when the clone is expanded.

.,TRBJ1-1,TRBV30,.,TGTGCCTGGAGTACTTTCCAGGGACTGGACACTGAAGCTTTCTTT,CAWSTFQGLDTEAFF
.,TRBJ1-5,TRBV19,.,TGTGCCAGCAGCCAGGGGTCTCAGCCCCAGCATTTT,CASSQGSQPQHF
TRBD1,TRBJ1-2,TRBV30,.,TGTGCCTGGATCCCGGGACAGGGCTTAGATGGCTACACCTTC,CAWIPGQGLDGYTF
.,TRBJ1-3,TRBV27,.,TGTGCCAGCAGTTTCGACAGTGGAAACACCATATATTTT,CASSFDSGNTIYF
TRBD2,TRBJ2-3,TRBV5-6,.,TGTGCCAGCAGCCCAGCGGGGTTTAGCACAGATACGCAGTATTTT,CASSPAGFSTDTQYF
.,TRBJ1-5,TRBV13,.,TGTGCCAGCAGCCTTGAAAATCAGCCCCAGCATTTT,CASSLENQPQHF
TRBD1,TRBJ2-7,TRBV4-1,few,TGCGCCAGCAGCCACCAAGCAGGGGGCTACGAGCAGTACTTC,CASSHQAGGYEQYF
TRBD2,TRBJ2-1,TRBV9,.,TGTGCCAGCAGCGTAGCTAGAGCGGGGGGGTTCAATGAGCAGTTCTTC,CASSVARAGGFNEQFF
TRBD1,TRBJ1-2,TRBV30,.,TGTGCCTGGATGTTGTCGGGACAGGGGCATTATGGCTACACCTTC,CAWMLSGQGHYGYTF
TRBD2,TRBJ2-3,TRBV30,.,TGTGCCTGGAGTATAGCGGGGGGTAGCACAGATACGCAGTATTTT,CAWSIAGGSTDTQYF
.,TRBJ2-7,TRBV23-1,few,TGCGCCAGCAGACCCGAGGCAGCCCACGAGCAGTACTTC,CASRPEAAHEQYF
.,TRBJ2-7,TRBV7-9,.,TGTGCCAGCAGCTCGACAGGCACGAGCTCCTACGAGCAGTACTTC,CASSSTGTSSYEQYF
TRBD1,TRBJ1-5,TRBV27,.,TGTGCCAGCAGCCCCGGACAGGGAGGTCAGCCCCAGCATTTT,CASSPGQGGQPQHF
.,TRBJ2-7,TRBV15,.,TGTGCCACCAGCACGTTTTATTCCGAGCAGTACTTC,CATSTFYSEQYF
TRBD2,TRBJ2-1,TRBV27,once,TGTGCCAGCAGTTTAACGGGACTAGCGGGGGGGCCTGAGTTCTTC,CASSLTGLAGGPEFF
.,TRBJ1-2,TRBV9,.,TGTGCCAGCAGCGTAGATGGAGAAAACTATGGCTACACCTTC,CASSVDGENYGYTF
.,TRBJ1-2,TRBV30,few,TGTGCCTGGAGTGTATCTAGGCGAGGGGATGGCTACACCTTC,CAWSVSRRGDGYTF
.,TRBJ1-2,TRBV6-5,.,TGTGCCAGCAGTTACTCGGACAGAAACTATGGCTACACCTTC,CASSYSDRNYGYTF
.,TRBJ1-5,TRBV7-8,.,TGTGCCAGCAGCTTTTCCCAGGGGTCAAATCAGCCCCAGCATTTT,CASSFSQGSNQPQHF
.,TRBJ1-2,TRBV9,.,TGTGCCAGCAGCGTAGAAGGGGATGGCTACACCTTC,CASSVEGDGYTF
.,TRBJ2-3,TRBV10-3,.,TGTGCCATCAGCGGATCGGAAACTAGACTTCTCGGGGATACGCAGTATTTT,CAISGSETRLLGDTQYF
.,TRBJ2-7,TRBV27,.,TGTGCCAGCAGTTCCAGCGGAGCCTACGAGCAGTACTTC,CASSSSGAYEQYF
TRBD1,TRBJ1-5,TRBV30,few,TGTGCCTGGAGCGGACAGGGGGCGAGGTGGGGCAATCAGCCCCAGCATTTT,CAWSGQGARWGNQPQHF
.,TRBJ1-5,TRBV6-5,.,TGTGCCAGCAGGATAGATAGCAATCAGCCCCAGCATTTT,CASRIDSNQPQHF
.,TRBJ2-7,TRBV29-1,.,TGCAGCGTGACAGCATCCTACGAGCAGTACTTC,CSVTASYEQYF
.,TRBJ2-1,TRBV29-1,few,TGCAGCGTTGTAAGGGGTTACAATGAGCAGTTCTTC,CSVVRGYNEQFF
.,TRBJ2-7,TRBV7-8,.,TGTGCCAGCAGCCCGACATCCTACGAGCAGTACTTC,CASSPTSYEQYF
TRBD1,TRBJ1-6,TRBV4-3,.,TGCGCCAGCAGCCCTGACCGGGACAGAAATTCACCCCTCCACTTT,CASSPDRDRNSPLHF
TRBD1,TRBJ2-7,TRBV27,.,TGTGCCAGCAGTGCCCAACCGGGACAGTCACTTTACGAGCAGTACTTC,CASSAQPGQSLYEQYF
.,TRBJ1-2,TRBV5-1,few,TGCGCCAGCAGCTTTTTGGACGGGCCGGGGGATCCGAACTATGGCTACACCTTC,CASSFLDGPGDPNYGYTF
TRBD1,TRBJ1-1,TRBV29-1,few,TGCAGCGTTGTGCAGGGGGACACTGAAGCTTTCTTT,CSVVQGDTEAFF
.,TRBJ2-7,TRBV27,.,TGTGCCAGCAGTCCCCGGGAAACGGCGGGCTACGAGCAGTACTTC,CASSPRETAGYEQYF
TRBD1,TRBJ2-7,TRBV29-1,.,TGCAGCGTTGAAGGATCCCAGGGGGACAGTGAGCAGTACTTC,CSVEGSQGDSEQYF
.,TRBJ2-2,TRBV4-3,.,TGCGCCAGCAGCCAAGATCATCCCGGGGAGCTGTTTTTT,CASSQDHPGELFF
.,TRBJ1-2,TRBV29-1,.,TGCAGCGTTGAGGACAGCGGGAAATATGGCTACACCTTC,CSVEDSGKYGYTF